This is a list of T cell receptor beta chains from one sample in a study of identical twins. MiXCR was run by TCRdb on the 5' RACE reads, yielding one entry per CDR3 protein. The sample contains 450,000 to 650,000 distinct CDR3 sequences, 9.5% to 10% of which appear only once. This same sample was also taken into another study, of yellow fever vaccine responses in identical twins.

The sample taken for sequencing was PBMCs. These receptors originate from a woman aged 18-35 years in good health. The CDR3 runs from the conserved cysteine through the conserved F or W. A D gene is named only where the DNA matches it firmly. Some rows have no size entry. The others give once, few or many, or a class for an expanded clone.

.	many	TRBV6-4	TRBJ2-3	TGTGCCAGCAGCGGGACACACACAGATACGCAGTATTTT	CASSGTHTDTQYF
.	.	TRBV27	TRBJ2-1	TGTGCCAGCAGAACTACAGGGACCAAACGACCGAGCTCCTACAATGAGCAGTTCTTC	CASRTTGTKRPSSYNEQFF
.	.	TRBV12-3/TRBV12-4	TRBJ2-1	TGTGCCAGCAATCGGGCCGGCAGGGGCTACAATGAGCAGTTCTTC	CASNRAGRGYNEQFF
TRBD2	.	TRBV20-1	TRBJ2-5	TGCAGTGCCAGCGGGGTGGAGACCCGGTACTTC	CSASGVETRYF
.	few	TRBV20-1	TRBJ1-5	TGCAGTGCTAGAGACTATAGCAATCAGCCCCAGCATTTT	CSARDYSNQPQHF
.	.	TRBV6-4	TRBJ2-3	TGTGCCAGCAGTGACTGCCGGGCGAAAACTCAATTAACAGATACGCAGTATTTT	CASSDCRAKTQLTDTQYF
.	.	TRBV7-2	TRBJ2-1	TGTGCCAGCAGCTTAGTGTCGGGGCTTACTTACAATGAGCAGTTCTTC	CASSLVSGLTYNEQFF
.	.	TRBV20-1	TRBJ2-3	TGCAGTGCCGGAACCGGGGCGGTAGGAACAGATACGCAGTATTTT	CSAGTGAVGTDTQYF
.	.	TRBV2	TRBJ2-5	TGTGCCAGCAGCACCGGGACTTTCGCCCAAGTGTTGACCCAGTACTTC	CASSTGTFAQVLTQYF
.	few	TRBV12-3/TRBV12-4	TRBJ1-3	TGTGCCAGCACTACGTCGAACAGTCTCTCTGGAAACACCATATATTTT	CASTTSNSLSGNTIYF
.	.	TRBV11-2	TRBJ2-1	TGTGCCAGCAGCTGGGACCTAGCGCAAGACTACAATGAGCAGTTCTTC	CASSWDLAQDYNEQFF
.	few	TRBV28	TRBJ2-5	TGTGCCAGCAGTTCCCCAGGGGTGGGACCGGGGACCCAGTACTTC	CASSSPGVGPGTQYF
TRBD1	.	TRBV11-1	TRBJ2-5	TGTGCCAGCAGCTCATACGGGACAGGGAGAAGGGCCCAAGAGACCCAGTACTTC	CASSSYGTGRRAQETQYF
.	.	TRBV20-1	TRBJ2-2	TGCAGTGTTAAGACGGGCAACACCGGGGAGCTGTTTTTT	CSVKTGNTGELFF
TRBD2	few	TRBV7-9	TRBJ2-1	TGTGCCAGCAGCTTTTCGGGGGGTCCAAATGAGCAGTTCTTC	CASSFSGGPNEQFF
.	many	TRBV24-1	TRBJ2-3	TGTGCCACCAGTGCCAGGGGCACAGATACGCAGTATTTT	CATSARGTDTQYF
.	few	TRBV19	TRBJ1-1	TGTGCCAGTAGTATGTGGCAGACAACACTGAACACTGAAGCTTTCTTT	CASSMWQTTLNTEAFF
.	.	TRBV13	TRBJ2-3	TGTGCCAGCAGCTTAGTTCCGACAGGGGCTGCTAGCGGGCCTAGCACAGATACGCAGTATTTT	CASSLVPTGAASGPSTDTQYF
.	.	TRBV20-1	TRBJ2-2	TGCAGTGCTCCCGAACCAGGGAGATGGACCGGGGAGCTGTTTTTT	CSAPEPGRWTGELFF
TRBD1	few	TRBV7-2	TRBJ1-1	TGTGCCAGCAGCCAGGGGGCCCCGAACACTGAAGCTTTCTTT	CASSQGAPNTEAFF
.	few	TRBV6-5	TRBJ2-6	TGTGCCAGCAGTTACTCACAGGGTTTGGGTGGGGCCAACGTCCTGACTTTC	CASSYSQGLGGANVLTF
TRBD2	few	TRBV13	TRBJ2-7	TGTGCCAGCAGCTTATTGTCGCCTAGCGGCTCCTACGAGCAGTACTTC	CASSLLSPSGSYEQYF
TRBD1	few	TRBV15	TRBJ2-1	TGTGCCACCAGCAGAGAGGCAGGGGGTCTCAATGAGCAGTTCTTC	CATSREAGGLNEQFF
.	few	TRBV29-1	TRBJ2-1	TGCAGCGGTGCCCGGGATGTTTACAATGAGCAGTTCTTC	CSGARDVYNEQFF
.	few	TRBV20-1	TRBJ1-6	TGCAGTGCTAAAGGCAGGGGATACTCACCCCTCCACTTT	CSAKGRGYSPLHF
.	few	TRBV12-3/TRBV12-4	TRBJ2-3	TGTGCCAGCAGCGACTTCTCCCACACAGATACGCAGTATTTT	CASSDFSHTDTQYF
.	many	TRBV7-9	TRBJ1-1	TGTGCCAGCAGCTTCGGAACCACTGAAGCTTTCTTT	CASSFGTTEAFF
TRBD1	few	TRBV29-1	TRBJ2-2	TGCAGCGTTCAAAGGACAGGGGTTGAAACCGGGGAGCTGTTTTTT	CSVQRTGVETGELFF
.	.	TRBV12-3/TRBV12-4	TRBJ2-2	TGTGCCAGCAAGCGCCTGGGACACAACACCGGGGAGCTGTTTTTT	CASKRLGHNTGELFF
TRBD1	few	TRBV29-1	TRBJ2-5	TGCAGCGTTCAAGCGGGACAGGGGCAGGGAGAGACCCAGTACTTC	CSVQAGQGQGETQYF
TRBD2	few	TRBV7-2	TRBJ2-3	TGTGCCAGCAGTCGGACTAGCGGGACTAGAGATACGCAGTATTTT	CASSRTSGTRDTQYF
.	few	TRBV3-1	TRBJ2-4	TGTGCCAGCAGCCAAGATTACGGGTTCCACCTAGCCAAAAACATTCAGTACTTC	CASSQDYGFHLAKNIQYF
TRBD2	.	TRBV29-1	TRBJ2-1	TGCAGCGTTGTAGGACTAGCGGCAAGCCTTGGTGGCAATGAGCAGTTCTTC	CSVVGLAASLGGNEQFF
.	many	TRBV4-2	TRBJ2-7	TGTGCCAGCAGCCAACAGGGAGCCTACGAGCAGTACTTC	CASSQQGAYEQYF
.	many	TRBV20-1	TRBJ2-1	TGCAGTGCTAGAGTCGAAACCTACAATGAGCAGTTCTTC	CSARVETYNEQFF
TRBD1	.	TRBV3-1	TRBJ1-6	TGTGCCAGCAGCCTCACCCCGGACAGGGAGAAATCCCTCCACTTT	CASSLTPDREKSLHF
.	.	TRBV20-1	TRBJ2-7	TGCAGTGCTAGAGATCGGGCCCGATCAACGACCGAGCAGTACTTC	CSARDRARSTTEQYF
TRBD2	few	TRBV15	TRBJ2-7	TGTGCCACCAGCAGAGGAAGCGGGAGTGGGTCCTACGAGCAGTACTTC	CATSRGSGSGSYEQYF
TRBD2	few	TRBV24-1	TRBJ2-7	TGTGCCACCAAAAAGCGGGAGGGCCTATACGAGCAGTACTTC	CATKKREGLYEQYF
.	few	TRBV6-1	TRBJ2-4	TGTGCCACTCAACGTTCCGCGGAAAACATTCAGTACTTC	CATQRSAENIQYF
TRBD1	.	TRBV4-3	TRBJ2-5	TGCGCCAGCAGCCAAGATTTCGGGACAGATCAAGAGACCCAGTACTTC	CASSQDFGTDQETQYF
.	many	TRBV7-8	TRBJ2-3	TGTGCCAGCAGCTTAGGCCTAAGGAGCACAGATACGCAGTATTTT	CASSLGLRSTDTQYF
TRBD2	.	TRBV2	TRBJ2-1	TGTGCCAGCAAGCGGGGGGCCTACAATGAGCAGTTCTTC	CASKRGAYNEQFF
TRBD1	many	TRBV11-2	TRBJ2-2	TGTGCCAGCAGCTTCCCCAACCGTTCCCCAGACAGGGCGTCTGCCGGGGAGCTGTTTTTT	CASSFPNRSPDRASAGELFF
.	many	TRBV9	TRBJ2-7	TGTGCCAGCAGCGTAGCGCCGGGGAACTCCTACGAGCAGTACTTC	CASSVAPGNSYEQYF
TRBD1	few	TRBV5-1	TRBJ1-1	TGCGCCAGCAGCTTGGGGGGGACAGGGGCTTCGTACACTGAAGCTTTCTTT	CASSLGGTGASYTEAFF
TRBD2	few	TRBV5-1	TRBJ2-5	TGCGCCAGCAGCTTGGTGCGGGGGGGCCAAGAGACCCAGTACTTC	CASSLVRGGQETQYF
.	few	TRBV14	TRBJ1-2	TGTGCCAGCAGCCAAGCGGCGGGGGGCTACACCTTC	CASSQAAGGYTF
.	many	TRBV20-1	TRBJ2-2	TGCAGTGCCCCAGAGCCGCAGGTTGGGACCGGGGAGCTGTTTTTT	CSAPEPQVGTGELFF
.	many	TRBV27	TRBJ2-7	TGTGCCAGCACTCCATTATACGAGCAGTACTTC	CASTPLYEQYF
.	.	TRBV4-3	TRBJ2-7	TGCGCCAGCAGCCAAGGCGCCGGGGGAGAGGCTCCCCTTCGGGGCGAGCAGTACTTC	CASSQGAGGEAPLRGEQYF
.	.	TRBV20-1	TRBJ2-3	TGCAGCCCAGATGCGAGTAGCGGTGAGGGCACAGATACGCAGTATTTT	CSPDASSGEGTDTQYF
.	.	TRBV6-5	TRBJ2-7	TGTGCCAGCAGTTACGCCGCTGGGTACGAGCAGTACTTC	CASSYAAGYEQYF
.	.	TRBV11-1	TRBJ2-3	TGTGCCAGCAGCTTATGGGTCAGCACAGATACGCAGTATTTT	CASSLWVSTDTQYF